One sample yielded the 7 T cell receptor beta chains listed below, sequenced in a study of blood T cell repertoires in COVID-19. TCRdb's copy holds only in-frame clones and misses some; the assay was immunoSEQ multiplex PCR. The repertoire holds more than 200,000 clones, with 83% as singletons. Sequencing was carried out using peripheral blood. All receptors derive from a man aged 40-49 years with active or convalescent COVID-19.

The chain uses TRBV10-2 and TRBJ1-5; no definite D call. CDR1 and CDR2 from the germline V gene are WSHSY and SAAADI. The CDR3 is made up of 11 amino acids. CDR3 DNA: TGCTCGCCGGGGAATCCTCAGCCCCAGCATTTT. Its protein is CSPGNPQPQHF.

The chain uses TRBV14 and TRBJ2-7, with D perhaps TRBD2 (5 bases). The CDR3 has 14 residues. Looked up from germline, CDR1 is SGHDN and CDR2 is FVKESK. V dropped 0 bases and J dropped 4 bases, with 10 bases sitting between them. This CDR3 reads CASSQERGLYEQYF. The CDR3 region has the DNA TGTGCCAGCAGCCAAGAAAGAGGACTTTACGAGCAGTACTTC.

On this clone itself: One end of the junction does not line up with germline, which may come from a read error. CDR3 in amino acids: CASTHGTGGPTGTEAFF. The CDR3 bases are TGTGCTAGCACCCACGGGACAGGGGGCCCGACCGGCACTGAAGCTTTCTTT. This sequence joins TRBV7-7 and TRBJ1-1, with 12 positions matching TRBD1. The CDR3 extends over 17 amino acids. From germline, CDR1 is SSHAT and CDR2 FNYEAQ (reference sequence).

This chain uses TRBV7-6 with TRBJ2-2; 7 bases are shared with TRBD1. The length of the CDR3 is 16 residues. Germline CDR1 is SGHVS and CDR2 is FNYEAQ. The V segment lost 5 bases and the J segment 1 base; nucleotides outside the gene matches: 7. The CDR3 nucleotides are TGTGCCAGCAGCCCGATTCGACAGGGGAACACCGGGGAGCTGTTTTTT. This gives the protein CASSPIRQGNTGELFF.

This clone was recorded a few times. V and J are TRBV5-1 and TRBJ2-3; 10 bases fit TRBD1. Looked up from germline, CDR1 is SGHRS and CDR2 is YFSETQ. The CDR3 length is 14 residues. V was pared by 4 bases and J by 9 bases, with 8 bases of the junction left unmatched. The CDR3 spells CASSPAGTGVTQYF. The CDR3 DNA follows: TGCGCCAGCAGCCCAGCCGGGACAGGGGTCACGCAGTATTTT. Complete variable domain (other parts from reference TRBV5-1 and TRBJ2-3): KAGVTQTPRYLIKTRGQQVTLSCSPISGHRSVSWYQQTPGQGLQFLFEYFSETQRNKGNFPGRFSGRQFSNSRSEMNVSTLELGDSALYLCASSPAGTGVTQYFGPGTRLTVL.

V and J are TRBV6-1 and TRBJ1-2; D is uncertain. This CDR3 region has 15 residues. Germline CDR1 MNHNS, CDR2 SASEGT. V was cut by 1 base and J by 3 bases, with 12 bases left in between. The CDR3 bases are TGTGCCAGCAGTGAAGGGTCCAGGCAGGACTATGGCTACACCTTC. Protein product: CASSEGSRQDYGYTF.

The chain carries TRBV3-1 (or the pseudogene TRBV3-2) and TRBJ1-4, with a weak D call TRBD1 (6 bases). Trimming stripped 0 bases from V and 3 bases from J, with 11 bases between. The CDR3 totals 16 residues. Per germline, CDR1 LGHDT and CDR2 YNNKEL (reference sequence). CDR3 loop: CASSQEGALSNEKLFF. CDR3 nucleotide sequence: TGTGCCAGCAGCCAAGAGGGGGCATTATCTAATGAAAAACTGTTTTTT.